These 27 T cell receptor beta chains were sequenced from one sample in a study of T cells in Graves' hyperthyroidism and ophthalmopathy. Amplification of TCR beta CDR3 regions used RNA as the template. The primer set for the first-round RT-PCR of the TCR CDR3 was HTBI. MiXCR was run by TCRdb on the multiplex PCR reads, yielding one entry per CDR3 protein. The data contain roughly 30,000 distinct CDR3 sequences, around 40% of them seen just once; the ten biggest clones take up around 10%. Specimen: blood. All receptors derive from a woman in her 30s with Graves' hyperthyroidism.

V usage is TRBV9 and J usage is TRBJ2-1; 8 positions match TRBD1. The germline V gene has CDR1 SGDLS and CDR2 YYNGEE. CDR3 length equals 15 residues. With 4 bases clipped from V and 6 bases from J, the junction kept 9 bases outside the gene matches. CDR3 sequence: CASSPRTGTGNEQFF. The CDR3 coding sequence is TGTGCCAGCAGCCCCAGGACAGGGACGGGCAATGAGCAGTTCTTC. Full variable domain (rest looked up from reference TRBV9 and TRBJ2-1): DSGVTQTPKHLITATGQRVTLRCSPRSGDLSVYWYQQSLDQGLQFLIQYYNGEERAKGNILERFSAQQFPDLHSELNLSSLELGDSALYFCASSPRTGTGNEQFFGPGTRLTVL.

This clonotype was detected many times. The chain employs TRBV7-9 and TRBJ1-1, with a possible D match to TRBD1 (5 bases). In germline, CDR1 is SEHNR, CDR2 FQNEAQ (reference sequence). V was trimmed by 8 bases and J by 4 bases, leaving 17 bases between them. This CDR3 contains 14 residues. In nucleotides, the CDR3 is TGTGCCAGCGGGGGGTCTGTTGTGGGCACTGAAGCTTTCTTT. The encoded protein is CASGGSVVGTEAFF.

The chain joins TRBV7-2 to TRBJ2-1; D unclear. CDR1 SGHTA and CDR2 FQGNSA come from the germline V gene. The V end lost 0 bases, the J end lost 0 bases, and 3 bases lay between the germline ends. This CDR3 is built from 14 residues. CDR3 coding DNA: TGTGCCAGCAGCTTAGCGGGCTCCTACAATGAGCAGTTCTTC. It codes for CASSLAGSYNEQFF.

This clonotype was counted at least ten times. V usage is TRBV7-9 and J usage is TRBJ2-1; TRBD2 might be the D (6 bases). The length of the CDR3 is 15 residues. Trimming pared 0 bases from V and 3 bases from J, leaving 9 bases between. Germline V lookup: CDR1 SEHNR, CDR2 FQNEAQ (reference sequence). CDR3 bases: TGTGCCAGCAGCTTAGCGGGAGGTCACTACAATGAGCAGTTCTTC. Translation gives CASSLAGGHYNEQFF.

Details on this clonotype: Given the absence of the conserved phenylalanine or tryptophan at the CDR3 end, a read error is likely. CDR3 sequence: CASSDPPGGLSNTQYY. The CDR3 nucleotides read TGTGCCAGCAGCGATCCCCCCGGGGGATTGTCAAATACGCAGTATTAT. The chain joins TRBV7-9 to TRBJ2-3, with D perhaps TRBD2 (6 bases). This CDR3 has 16 amino acids. The ends were cut back, 5 bases at V and 7 bases at J, with 22 bases in the middle. Germline values: CDR1 SEHNR, CDR2 FQNEAQ (reference sequence).

The chain combines TRBV19 with TRBJ1-5, with D maybe TRBD1 (5 bases). Germline CDR1 is LNHDA and CDR2 is SQIVND (reference sequence). This CDR3 is 14 amino acids long. Between the trimmed V and J ends, which lost 3 bases and 11 bases, there was a span of 17 bases. DNA for the CDR3: TGTGCCAGTAGTATGTGCCCAGGACAAGAGACCCAGCATTTT. It specifies CASSMCPGQETQHF.

This clonotype was detected many times. This chain uses TRBV3-1 with TRBJ2-5; TRBD2 aligns across 8 bases. J lost 0 bases, V lost 2 bases, and 8 bases had no gene match. The germline V gene encodes CDR1 LGHDT and CDR2 YNNKEL (reference sequence). This CDR3 is built from 17 residues. The chain's CDR3 is CASSQFVVAGYQETQYF. The CDR3 DNA is TGTGCCAGCAGCCAATTCGTGGTAGCGGGGTACCAAGAGACCCAGTACTTC.

This clonotype was detected many times. V is TRBV2 and J is TRBJ2-5; a weak D match, TRBD2 (6 bases). Looked up from germline, CDR1 is SNHLY and CDR2 is FYNNEI. The V end lost 8 bases, the J end lost 5 bases, and 21 bases lay between the germline ends. The CDR3 contains 15 residues. The CDR3 loop reads CASYGGVSYGETQYF. The DNA for the CDR3 is TGTGCCAGCTATGGAGGGGTGTCATATGGGGAGACCCAGTACTTC.

This clonotype was detected many times. The J gene is TRBJ1-4, the V gene TRBV5-1; 8 bases match TRBD1. J gave up 10 bases and V 3 bases, and 11 bases lay outside the gene matches. Germline values: CDR1 SGHRS, CDR2 YFSETQ. The CDR3 is 15 amino acids. The CDR3 is CASSSFQGAAGKLFF. In DNA form, the CDR3 reads TGCGCCAGCAGCTCGTTCCAGGGGGCGGCGGGAAAACTGTTTTTT.

This clonotype has a count of ten or more. The genes are TRBV19 and TRBJ2-5, with D tentatively TRBD1 (6 bases). The CDR3 is made up of 13 amino acids. The V end lost 9 bases, the J end lost 2 bases, and 13 bases lay between the germline ends. Germline CDR1 reads LNHDA; CDR2 reads SQIVND (reference sequence). The DNA of the CDR3 is TGTGCCAGCAAACCGGACAGTCAAGAGACCCAGTACTTC. Translated, it gives CASKPDSQETQYF.

This clonotype was observed many times. The gene calls are TRBV6-1 and TRBJ2-5, with D perhaps TRBD1 or TRBD2 (5 bases each). Trimming left V 5 bases short and J 3 bases short, with 10 bases between. Germline assignment: CDR1 MNHNS and CDR2 SASEGT. The CDR3 has 13 amino acids. The CDR3 loop reads CASSWDREETQYF. In nucleotides, the CDR3 is TGTGCCAGCAGTTGGGACCGAGAAGAGACCCAGTACTTC.

V and J are TRBV19 and TRBJ2-2, with 11 nucleotides matching TRBD2. Germline CDR1 and CDR2: LNHDA and SQIVND (reference sequence). CDR3 size: 15 residues. The ends lost 6 bases at V and 0 bases at J; junction bases unmatched: 0. Here the CDR3 reads CASRGLAANTGELFF. The CDR3 coding sequence is TGTGCCAGTAGGGGACTAGCGGCGAACACCGGGGAGCTGTTTTTT.

The chain carries TRBV20-1 and TRBJ1-2; the match to TRBD1 covers 7 bases. This CDR3 contains 13 residues. Looked up from germline, CDR1 is DFQATT and CDR2 is SNEGSKA (reference sequence). V was clipped by 6 bases and J by 2 bases; unmatched bases: 6. The CDR3 sequence is CSARDRANYGYTF. The CDR3 DNA follows: TGCAGTGCAAGGGACAGAGCAAACTATGGCTACACCTTC.

The chain couples TRBV19 to TRBJ2-5, with 7 bases that match TRBD2. J gave up 3 bases and V 4 bases, and 14 bases lay outside the gene matches. The V gene's germline CDR1 is LNHDA and CDR2 SQIVND (reference sequence). The CDR3 sequence is 17 residues long. The CDR3 is CASSTSGVSGGEETQYF. DNA of the CDR3: TGTGCCAGTAGTACCAGCGGGGTATCGGGGGGAGAAGAGACCCAGTACTTC.

A note on this clonotype: An end of the junction differs from the germline gene, which may be a read error. The V gene is TRBV28, the J gene TRBJ2-3; no firm D call. TRBJ1-5 matches the DNA end more closely, so the J call is doubtful. Germline assignment: CDR1 MDHEN and CDR2 SYDVKM. CDR3 size: 11 residues. As DNA, the CDR3 is TGTGACAGCAGTTCCCCCGATACGCAGCATTTT. Translating gives CDSSSPDTQHF.

The V gene is TRBV2, the J gene TRBJ1-4; D possibly corresponds to TRBD1 (6 bases). CDR3 length: 15 amino acids. V lost 0 bases to trimming and J lost 10 bases, with 15 bases between them. Germline values: CDR1 SNHLY, CDR2 FYNNEI. The CDR3 sequence: CASSEARGAMRKLFF. CDR3 DNA sequence: TGTGCCAGCAGTGAAGCGCGGGGGGCGATGCGAAAACTGTTTTTT.

The rearrangement links TRBV2 to TRBJ2-7; tentatively, D is TRBD1 (6 bases). CDR1 SNHLY and CDR2 FYNNEI come from the germline V gene. V dropped 3 bases and J dropped 3 bases, with 12 bases sitting between them. CDR3 size: 14 residues. Written as DNA, the CDR3 is TGTGCCAGCAGTGACGCCAGGGGAAACTACGAGCAGTACTTC. This encodes CASSDARGNYEQYF.

This clonotype was seen at least ten times. V usage is TRBV2 and J usage is TRBJ2-5, with 9 bases fitting TRBD2. V trimming: 4 bases; J trimming: 3 bases; junction bases outside the gene matches: 6. Germline lookup yields CDR1 SNHLY and CDR2 FYNNEI. This CDR3 contains 15 residues. The CDR3 sequence: CASSGAGGRKETQYF. CDR3 nucleotides: TGTGCCAGCAGTGGGGCGGGAGGGAGGAAAGAGACCCAGTACTTC.

The table lists this clonotype with many counts. A much larger clone differs by one base, so this may be a read error. The chain uses TRBV12-3 or TRBV12-4 and TRBJ1-1, with D perhaps matching TRBD1 (5 bases). V was cut by 6 bases and J by 4 bases, with 12 bases left in between. The CDR3 extends over 13 amino acids. CDR3 in amino acids: CASSQGLSTEAFF. The CDR3 DNA sequence: TGTGCCAGCAGCCAGGGTCTGAGCACTGAAGCTTTCTTT.

The V call is TRBV10-3, the J call TRBJ2-3; TRBD2 matches at 13 bases. The V gene end was trimmed by 2 bases and the J gene end by 2 bases; junction bases not matched to a gene: 10. The CDR3 contains 19 residues. Germline values: CDR1 ENHRY, CDR2 SYGVKD. In nucleotides, the CDR3 is TGTGCCATCAGTGAGGGGATTGAAACTAGCGGGAGGGCCACAGATACGCAGTATTTT. Translated, it gives CAISEGIETSGRATDTQYF.

As concerns this clonotype: It may be a read error: a sequence one base away is much more abundant. The chain recombines TRBV11-3 with TRBJ2-4; a possible D gene is TRBD2 (6 bases). V gave up 2 bases and J gave up 1 base, with 12 bases separating them. Per the germline V gene, CDR1 is SGHNT and CDR2 is YENEEA. The CDR3 totals 16 residues. The DNA of the CDR3 is TGTGCCAGCAGCTTATGGGGCGGGGACGCCAAAAACATTCAGTACTTC. Its translation is CASSLWGGDAKNIQYF.

This clonotype is medium-sized within its sample. The gene calls are TRBV24-1 and TRBJ2-1, with 10 bases fitting TRBD2. Germline CDR1 is KGHDR and CDR2 is SFDVKD. Unmatched junction bases numbered 6, after V lost 4 bases and J lost 4 bases. CDR3 length: 16 residues. The CDR3 loop reads CATSDPGTSEYNEQFF. The CDR3 nucleotides read TGTGCCACCAGTGACCCCGGGACTAGCGAGTACAATGAGCAGTTCTTC.

Many counts were recorded for this clonotype. The J gene is TRBJ1-2, the V gene TRBV5-1; 8 bases fit TRBD1. The CDR3 runs to 17 residues. Germline loops: CDR1 SGHRS, CDR2 YFSETQ. With 4 bases clipped from V and 0 bases from J, the junction kept 11 bases outside the gene matches. The CDR3 coding sequence is TGCGCCAGCAGCCCCGGGACAGGTGAACCCGCTAACTATGGCTACACCTTC. Translation: CASSPGTGEPANYGYTF.

This clonotype was picked up many times. This rearrangement joins TRBV6-5 to TRBJ2-2; D is unresolved. CDR3 length equals 15 residues. CDR1 is MNHEY, CDR2 SVGAGI, per germline. V was cut by 5 bases and J by 6 bases, with 16 bases left in between. The CDR3 spells CASSPRTGHSGELFF. The CDR3, as DNA: TGTGCCAGCAGTCCAAGGACCGGGCACTCCGGGGAGCTGTTTTTT.

The table lists this clonotype with many counts. CDR3 in amino acids: CASSFEGAVAGELFF. CDR3 sequence (DNA): TGTGCCAGCAGCTTCGAAGGGGCGGTGGCCGGGGAGCTGTTTTTT. The gene calls are TRBV5-5 and TRBJ2-2, with D perhaps matching TRBD1 (5 bases). The ends were cut back, 2 bases at V and 6 bases at J, with 14 bases in the middle. CDR3 size: 15 residues. Germline assignment: CDR1 SGHKS and CDR2 YYEKEE (reference sequence).

The rearrangement joins TRBV24-1 to TRBJ2-2; a possible D gene is TRBD2 (6 bases). The CDR3 covers 14 residues. CDR1 and CDR2 from the germline V gene are KGHDR and SFDVKD. V lost 5 bases, J lost 0 bases, and 6 bases lay in between. CDR3 nucleotide sequence: TGTGCCACCAGTGGGGGGGCGAACACCGGGGAGCTGTTTTTT. Translation gives CATSGGANTGELFF.

The chain employs TRBV25-1 and TRBJ2-1; D is undetermined. Germline loops: CDR1 MGHDK, CDR2 SYGVNS. With 3 bases removed from V and 8 bases from J, the gap between germline ends came to 8 bases. This CDR3 contains 12 residues. CDR3 DNA sequence: TGTGCCAGCAGTGAGGTTCGGCATGAGCAGTTCTTC. Translated: CASSEVRHEQFF.